This note documents a single T cell receptor (beta chain) sequence. The CDR3 extends over 12 amino acids. V lost 6 bases and J 9 bases, leaving 14 bases between the germline ends. As handled by the study authors: Estimation of nucleated cell counts relied on the amplification of reference gene primers. Profiled with immunoSEQ multiplex PCR; TCRdb holds only in-frame clones, not every one. The D gene and trimming were derived from the DNA, and the V and J assignments and clone size from that table. This sample has 95,000 to 150,000 clones; 60% to 85% occur once, and the top ten carry 2% to 2.5%. The data are from a study of blood T cell repertoires in COVID-19. The wider study: T cells, B-cell-depleted T cells, or PBMCs provided the cDNA or gDNA that served as material.

The clonotype was recovered from a man between 65 and 85 years old with acute or convalescent COVID-19. The V and J genes are TRBV12-3 or TRBV12-4 and TRBJ2-5; weak D call: TRBD2 (6 bases). The sample comprised peripheral blood. CDR3 DNA: TGTGCCAGCAGGTACGCCGCGGGGTCCCAGTACTTC. The encoded protein is CASRYAAGSQYF.